The source of this T cell receptor (beta chain) is a study of blood T cell repertoires in COVID-19. Study background: Donors in the United States, Italy and Spain gave samples during acute or convalescent COVID-19. The analysed material was cDNA or gDNA that came from T cells, B-cell-depleted T cells, or PBMCs.

Many counts were recorded for this clone. CDR3 length: 15 residues. The V end was cut by 7 bases, the J end by 5 bases, with 20 bases between. Germline CDR1 is MDHEN and CDR2 is SYDVKM. The method was immunoSEQ multiplex PCR; TCRdb's version includes in-frame clones alone and lacks a portion of them. The sample gives about 200,000 clones, about 82% of which show up once; 5% to 7% is in the top ten. This sequence originates from a man aged 40-55 years with acute COVID-19. Specimen: PBMCs or T cells enriched from blood (not recorded which). J is TRBJ1-1 and V is TRBV28, with D possibly matching TRBD1 (6 bases). The CDR3 reads CASTPGGGRGTEAFF. The CDR3 DNA is TGTGCCAGCACCCCGGGAGGGGGTCGGGGAACTGAAGCTTTCTTT.